This T cell receptor beta chain came from a study of vaccination and CD4 T cells after COVID-19. In germline, CDR1 is MNHEY, CDR2 SVGEGT. The CDR3 spans 17 residues. The V gene end was trimmed by 6 bases and the J gene end by 2 bases; junction bases not matched to a gene: 8. Worth noting for this clonotype: The antigen remains undetermined.

Treatment described: roughly 10-day PBMC culture with coronavirus spike peptide pools or control peptides (ViraFEST assay). According to the study, CD4+ T cells from the unexposed donor were gathered ahead of the COVID-19 pandemic (2011-2018). Cultured CD4+ T-cell DNA underwent Oncomine TCR Beta short-read sequencing. DNA came from CD4+ T cells after culture. MiXCR, run by TCRdb on the PCR reads, gives a single entry per CDR3 protein. The table includes roughly 7,800 distinct CDR3 sequences, approximately 38% detected once. Specimen: CD4+ T cells from blood, cultured in vitro. The rearrangement joins TRBV6-2 or TRBV6-3 to TRBJ2-6, with 9 bases matching TRBD1. The TCR originated in a human donor in good health. The chain's CDR3 is CASRRGQGPAGANVLTF. The CDR3 DNA follows: TGTGCCAGCAGAAGAGGACAGGGGCCTGCTGGGGCCAACGTCCTGACTTTC.